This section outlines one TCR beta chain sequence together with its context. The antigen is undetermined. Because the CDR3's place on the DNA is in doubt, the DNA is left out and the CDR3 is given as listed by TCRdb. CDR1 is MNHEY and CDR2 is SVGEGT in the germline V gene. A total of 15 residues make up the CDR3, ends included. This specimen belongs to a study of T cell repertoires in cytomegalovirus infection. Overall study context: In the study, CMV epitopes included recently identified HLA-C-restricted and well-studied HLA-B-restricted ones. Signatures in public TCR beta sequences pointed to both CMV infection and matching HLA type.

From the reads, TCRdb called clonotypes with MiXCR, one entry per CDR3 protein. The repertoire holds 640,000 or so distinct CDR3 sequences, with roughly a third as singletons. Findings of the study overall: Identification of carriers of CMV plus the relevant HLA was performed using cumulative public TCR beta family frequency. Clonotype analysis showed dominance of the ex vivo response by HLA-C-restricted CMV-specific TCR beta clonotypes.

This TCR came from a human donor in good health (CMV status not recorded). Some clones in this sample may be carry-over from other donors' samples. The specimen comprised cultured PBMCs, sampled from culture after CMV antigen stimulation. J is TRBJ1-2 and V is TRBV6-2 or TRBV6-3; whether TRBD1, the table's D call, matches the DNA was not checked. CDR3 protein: CASSSSDTATDGYTF.